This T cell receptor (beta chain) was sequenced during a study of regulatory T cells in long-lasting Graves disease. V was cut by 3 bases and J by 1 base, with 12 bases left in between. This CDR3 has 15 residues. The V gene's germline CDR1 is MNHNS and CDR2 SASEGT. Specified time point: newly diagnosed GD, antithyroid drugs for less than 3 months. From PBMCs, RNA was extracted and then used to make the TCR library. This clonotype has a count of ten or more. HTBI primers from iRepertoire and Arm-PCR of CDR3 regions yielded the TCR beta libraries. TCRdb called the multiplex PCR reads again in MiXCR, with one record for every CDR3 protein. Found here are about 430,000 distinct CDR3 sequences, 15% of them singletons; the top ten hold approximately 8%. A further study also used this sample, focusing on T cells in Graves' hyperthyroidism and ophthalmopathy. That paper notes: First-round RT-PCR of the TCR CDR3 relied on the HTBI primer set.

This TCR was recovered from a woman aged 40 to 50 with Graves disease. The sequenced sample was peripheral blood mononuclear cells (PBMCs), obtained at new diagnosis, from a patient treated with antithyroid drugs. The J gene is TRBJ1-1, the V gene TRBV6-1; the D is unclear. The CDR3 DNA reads TGTGCCAGCAGTGATCGATTCCGGCGGAACACTGAAGCTTTCTTT. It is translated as CASSDRFRRNTEAFF.